One sample yielded the 14 T cell receptor beta chains listed below, sequenced in a study of OX40 agonist ivuxolimab in advanced cancers. Libraries were prepared by immunoSEQ multiplex PCR; TCRdb keeps only in-frame clonotypes and omits some of them. Here the sample spans about 48,000 clones, roughly 90% being singletons. The input for sequencing was CD4+ or CD8+ T cells sorted from blood, taken in a trial of the OX40 agonist ivuxolimab. Source of these receptors: an adult with an advanced solid tumor such as melanoma, head and neck, liver or kidney cancer.

This clone has just one count. The CDR3, as DNA: TGTGCCAGCAGCCCCGGCTACACTGAAGCTTTCTTT. Its protein product is CASSPGYTEAFF. V is TRBV27 and J is TRBJ1-1; D is unresolved. In germline, CDR1 is MNHEY, CDR2 SMNVEV (reference sequence). The germline V and J ends were trimmed by 6 bases and 3 bases, with 8 bases remaining between them. The CDR3 runs 12 residues.

This clone appeared a single time. CDR3 in DNA: TGTGCCAGCAGCGTAGAGGGGGCCCTGGGCACAGATACGCAGTATTTT. Its translation is CASSVEGALGTDTQYF. This chain uses TRBV9 with TRBJ2-3; 7 positions agree with TRBD1. V was pared by 0 bases and J by 1 base, with 5 bases of the junction left unmatched. Per germline, CDR1 SGDLS and CDR2 YYNGEE. This CDR3 spans 16 amino acids.

The chain employs TRBV11-2 and TRBJ1-1, with D perhaps TRBD1 (6 bases). Germline CDR1 reads SGHAT; CDR2 reads FQNNGV. The CDR3 length is 13 residues. Trimming took 3 bases from V and 8 from J, leaving 13 bases between them. The CDR3 sequence is CASSLTGPGEAFF. Here the CDR3 DNA reads TGTGCCAGCAGCTTGACAGGCCCAGGCGAAGCTTTCTTT.

This chain links TRBV5-1 with TRBJ2-1; TRBD2 matches 12 bases. After removal of 3 bases from V and 7 bases from J, the junction contained 11 bases not matched to a gene. The germline V gene encodes CDR1 SGHRS and CDR2 YFSETQ. The CDR3 contains 17 residues. The CDR3 loop is CASSSLPGLAGYNEQFF. For the CDR3, the DNA is TGCGCCAGCAGCTCCCTCCCGGGACTAGCGGGTTATAATGAGCAGTTCTTC.

J is TRBJ2-5 and V is TRBV5-1; D ambiguous. Per germline, CDR1 SGHRS and CDR2 YFSETQ. This CDR3 contains 15 residues. The germline V and J ends were trimmed by 2 bases and 2 bases, with 13 bases remaining between them. The CDR3 loop reads CASSFSPGQQETQYF. DNA for the CDR3: TGCGCCAGCAGCTTTAGTCCGGGCCAACAAGAGACCCAGTACTTC.

Only one count was recorded for this clone. The chain combines TRBV7-3 with TRBJ2-1, with D tentatively TRBD2 (5 bases). The V end lost 4 bases, the J end lost 4 bases, and 8 bases lay between the germline ends. The CDR3 has 13 amino acids. CDR1 and CDR2 from the germline V gene are SGHTA and FQGTGA. CDR3 DNA sequence: TGTGCCAGCAGCTCGGACTGGTACAATGAGCAGTTCTTC. Its translation: CASSSDWYNEQFF.

This clone appeared a single time. The rearrangement links TRBV5-1 to TRBJ2-2; 9 positions agree with TRBD1. This CDR3 region has 16 residues. In germline, CDR1 is SGHRS, CDR2 YFSETQ. Germline trimming cut 2 bases from V and 4 bases from J; bases unmatched to any gene: 6. This chain's CDR3 is CASSLPGQGSTGELFF. Written as DNA, the CDR3 is TGCGCCAGCAGCTTACCGGGACAGGGAAGCACCGGGGAGCTGTTTTTT.

This chain's CDR3 is CASSKERGSYEQYV. The CDR3 nucleotides are TGTGCCAGCAGCAAAGAACGAGGCTCCTACGAGCAGTACGTC. The chain links TRBV21-1 to TRBJ2-7; TRBD2, as called in the table, went unchecked against the DNA. TRBV21-1 is a known pseudogene. The CDR3 has 14 amino acids.

The DNA for the CDR3 is TGTGCCAGCAGCTTAGGAGCAGGGGGAAATGAAAAACTGTTTTTT. It yields the protein CASSLGAGGNEKLFF. The rearrangement joins TRBV13 to TRBJ1-4, with 7 bases matching TRBD1. The CDR3 is 15 residues long. Germline CDR1 is PRHDT and CDR2 is FYEKMQ (reference sequence). Unmatched junction bases numbered 3, after V lost 0 bases and J lost 5 bases.

V and J are TRBV28 and TRBJ1-5; D is unresolved. The CDR3 has 14 amino acids. The germline V gene encodes CDR1 MDHEN and CDR2 SYDVKM. V was trimmed by 3 bases and J by 1 base, leaving 7 bases between them. The CDR3 loop is CASSLARSNQPQHF. CDR3 DNA sequence: TGTGCCAGCAGTTTGGCCAGAAGCAATCAGCCCCAGCATTTT.

This chain links TRBV7-2 with TRBJ1-4; D perhaps matches TRBD1 (5 bases). Trimming shortened V by 5 bases and J by 8 bases, and 9 bases separated the two germline ends. The CDR3 extends over 12 amino acids. The germline V gene encodes CDR1 SGHTA and CDR2 FQGNSA. Written as DNA, the CDR3 is TGTGCCAGCAGCCAGGGATCCGAAAAACTGTTTTTT. Translation: CASSQGSEKLFF.

For the CDR3, the DNA is TGTGCCAGCAGCGGACTAGCGGGAGACTACGAGCAGTACTTC. It is translated as CASSGLAGDYEQYF. This rearrangement joins TRBV5-4 to TRBJ2-7, with TRBD2 matching over 13 bases. The CDR3 loop spans 14 amino acids. The germline V gene has CDR1 SGHNT and CDR2 YYREEE (reference sequence). The ends lost 4 bases at V and 3 bases at J; junction bases unmatched: 1. The full variable domain, rest sourced from reference TRBV5-4 and TRBJ2-7, is ETGVTQSPTHLIKTRGQQVTLRCSSQSGHNTVSWYQQALGQGPQFIFQYYREEENGRGNFPPRFSGLQFPNYSSELNVNALELDDSALYLCASSGLAGDYEQYFGPGTRLTVT.

The chain links TRBV10-3 to TRBJ1-1, with a weak D call TRBD1 (6 bases). Germline assignment: CDR1 ENHRY and CDR2 SYGVKD. The CDR3 contains 13 residues. Trimming stripped 3 bases from V and 5 bases from J, with 10 bases between. CDR3 nucleotide sequence: TGTGCCATCAGTGAACAGGGAGGAACTGAAGCTTTCTTT. This translates into CAISEQGGTEAFF.

V and J are TRBV29-1 and TRBJ2-5, with D unclear. The CDR3 is made up of 12 amino acids. The V and J ends lost 8 bases and 5 bases respectively, with 15 bases between them. The germline CDR1 and CDR2 sequences are SQVTM and ANQGSEA. CDR3 coding DNA: TGCAGCACATGGTTCGGATTTGAGACCCAGTACTTC. Translating it yields CSTWFGFETQYF.